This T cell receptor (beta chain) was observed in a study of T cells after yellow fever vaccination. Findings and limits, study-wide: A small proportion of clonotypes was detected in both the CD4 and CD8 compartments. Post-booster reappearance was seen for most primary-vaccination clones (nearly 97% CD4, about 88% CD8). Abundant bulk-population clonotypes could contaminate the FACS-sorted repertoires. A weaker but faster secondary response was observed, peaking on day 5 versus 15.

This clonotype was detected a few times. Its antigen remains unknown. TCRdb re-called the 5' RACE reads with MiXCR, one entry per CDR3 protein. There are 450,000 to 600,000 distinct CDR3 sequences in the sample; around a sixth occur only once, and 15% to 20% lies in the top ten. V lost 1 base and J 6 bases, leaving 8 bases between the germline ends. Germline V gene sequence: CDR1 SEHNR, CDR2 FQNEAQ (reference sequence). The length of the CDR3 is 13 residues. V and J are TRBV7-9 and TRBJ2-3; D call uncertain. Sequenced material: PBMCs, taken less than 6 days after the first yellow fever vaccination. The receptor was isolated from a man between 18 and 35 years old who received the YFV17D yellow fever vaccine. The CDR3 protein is CASSLVSVDTQYF. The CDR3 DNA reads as TGTGCCAGCAGCTTAGTATCCGTCGATACGCAGTATTTT.